The 22 T cell receptor beta chains listed next were all sequenced from one sample in a study of cytomegalovirus exposure and HLA in healthy donors. Libraries were prepared by immunoSEQ multiplex PCR; TCRdb keeps only in-frame clonotypes and omits some of them. Of around 300,000 clones listed, 80% to 90% were seen once; the top ten hold about 1%. The sequencing sample was made of PBMCs. The origin of the receptors is a woman between 18 and 30 years old in good health and CMV-seronegative.

This clone was recorded once. The genes are TRBV19 and TRBJ1-5; the D gene is possibly TRBD1 (6 bases). CDR1 LNHDA and CDR2 SQIVND come from the germline V gene (reference sequence). This CDR3 has 15 residues. V was shortened by 2 bases and J by 2 bases, with 10 bases between the two germline ends. This CDR3 reads CASSITGLGNQPQHF. The CDR3 DNA reads TGTGCCAGTAGTATAACAGGGCTCGGCAATCAGCCCCAGCATTTT.

The rearrangement uses TRBV15 and TRBJ2-1; 9 nucleotides line up with TRBD1. This CDR3 is built from 15 residues. The V and J ends lost 5 bases and 6 bases, in that order; junction bases with no gene match: 8. Germline V gene lookup returns CDR1 LNHNV and CDR2 YYDKDF (reference sequence). CDR3 loop: CATSPDRGYTNEQFF. CDR3 nucleotide sequence: TGTGCCACCAGCCCTGACAGGGGGTACACCAATGAGCAGTTCTTC.

This clone was recorded only once. The chain employs TRBV20-1 and TRBJ1-1, with 8 bases lining up with TRBD1. The CDR3 is 11 amino acids. Germline V lookup: CDR1 DFQATT, CDR2 SNEGSKA (reference sequence). V was clipped by 6 bases and J by 9 bases; unmatched bases: 6. CDR3 residues: CSAPGQGKAFF. Written as DNA, the CDR3 is TGCAGTGCCCCTGGACAGGGAAAAGCTTTCTTT.

The genes are TRBV6-5 and TRBJ2-5, with 13 bases lining up with TRBD2. CDR3 size: 15 residues. The germline V gene has CDR1 MNHEY and CDR2 SVGAGI. Germline trimming cut 5 bases from V and 6 bases from J; bases unmatched to any gene: 6. CDR3 bases: TGTGCCAGCAGTACGGGGACTAGCGGGGCGAAGACCCAGTACTTC. Amino acids: CASSTGTSGAKTQYF.

In this sample, this clone turned up a few times. CDR3 sequence reads: CASSSSGSDTEAFF. CDR3 nucleotide sequence: TGTGCCAGCAGCTCCTCCGGGTCGGACACTGAAGCTTTCTTT. This chain links TRBV7-9 with TRBJ1-1; D is unclear. Trimming stripped 4 bases from V and 3 bases from J, with 12 bases between. Germline lookup yields CDR1 SEHNR and CDR2 FQNEAQ (reference sequence). This CDR3 has 14 residues.

The chain carries TRBV5-1 and TRBJ2-1; 12 nucleotides align to TRBD2. CDR1 SGHRS and CDR2 YFSETQ come from the germline V gene. This CDR3 has 15 residues. With V trimmed by 0 bases and J by 6 bases, 1 base remained unmatched. CDR3 in DNA: TGCGCCAGCAGCTTGGAGACTAGCGGGGGCAATGAGCAGTTCTTC. This sequence encodes CASSLETSGGNEQFF.

This chain joins TRBV9 and TRBJ2-3; D possibly corresponds to TRBD2 (5 bases). The CDR3 totals 15 residues. Trimming took 3 bases from V and 0 from J, leaving 11 bases between them. The V gene's germline CDR1 is SGDLS and CDR2 YYNGEE. The CDR3 DNA is TGTGCCAGCAGCGATAGCGTTATTAGCACAGATACGCAGTATTTT. Translation gives CASSDSVISTDTQYF.

The rearrangement uses TRBV27 and TRBJ2-5; TRBD2 matches at 8 bases. The V gene end was trimmed by 2 bases and the J gene end by 2 bases; junction bases not matched to a gene: 13. This CDR3 region has 18 residues. Per the germline V gene, CDR1 is MNHEY and CDR2 is SMNVEV (reference sequence). The CDR3 here is CASSLRQPGLARQETQYF. CDR3 coding DNA: TGTGCCAGCAGTTTACGTCAACCTGGACTAGCTCGTCAAGAGACCCAGTACTTC.

The V gene is TRBV5-1, the J gene TRBJ1-4; possibly TRBD1 for D (6 bases). This CDR3 comprises 16 residues. From germline, CDR1 is SGHRS and CDR2 YFSETQ. V was cut by 1 base and J by 3 bases, with 13 bases left in between. In DNA form, the CDR3 reads TGCGCCAGCAGCTTGTCGGCAGGGGATCCTAATGAAAAACTGTTTTTT. It is translated as CASSLSAGDPNEKLFF.

This clone has only one observation. This specimen includes other DNA sequences encoding the same CDR3. The rearrangement uses TRBV4-1 and TRBJ2-1, with TRBD1 matching over 9 bases. Looked up from germline, CDR1 is MGHRA and CDR2 is YSYEKL. CDR3 length: 14 residues. V lost 4 bases to trimming and J lost 8 bases; unmatched junction nucleotides: 6. CDR3: CASSPRQGGYEQFF. The CDR3 region has the DNA TGCGCCAGCAGCCCCAGACAGGGGGGCTATGAGCAGTTCTTC.

In this sample, this clone turned up once. The chain employs TRBV28 and TRBJ2-7, with TRBD1 identical over 7 bases. This CDR3 is 12 amino acids long. V lost 5 bases, J lost 3 bases, and 1 base stayed unmatched. The germline CDR1 and CDR2 sequences are MDHEN and SYDVKM. The CDR3 here is CASSRDSYEQYF. In DNA, the CDR3 is TGTGCCAGCAGTCGGGACAGCTACGAGCAGTACTTC.

This rearrangement joins TRBV2 to TRBJ2-7, with no clear D. The CDR3 runs to 13 residues. V was pared by 2 bases and J by 6 bases, with 11 bases between. From germline, CDR1 is SNHLY and CDR2 FYNNEI. The CDR3 DNA sequence: TGTGCCAGCAGTGAAATGCAACTAAGCGAGCAGTACTTC. Translation gives CASSEMQLSEQYF.

The genes are TRBV4-3 and TRBJ1-2, with 9 bases matching TRBD1. The CDR3 contains 14 residues. In germline, CDR1 is LGHNA, CDR2 YSLEER. V was pared by 4 bases and J by 4 bases, with 4 bases of the junction left unmatched. The CDR3 reads CASSLQGASYGYTF. In DNA, the CDR3 is TGCGCCAGCAGCCTACAGGGGGCCAGCTATGGCTACACCTTC.

In its sample, this clone was seen a few times. V and J are TRBV6-1 and TRBJ1-2; a possible D gene is TRBD1 (5 bases). CDR3 size: 14 residues. The ends were cut back, 7 bases at V and 0 bases at J, with 12 bases in the middle. Germline V gene data show CDR1 as MNHNS and CDR2 as SASEGT. Here the CDR3 DNA reads TGTGCCAGCATCCCAGGGTCTACTAACTATGGCTACACCTTC. Translated, it gives CASIPGSTNYGYTF.

The rearrangement uses TRBV4-3 and TRBJ2-1, with 9 bases fitting TRBD1. Germline lookup yields CDR1 LGHNA and CDR2 YSLEER. The CDR3 has 16 residues. V trimming: 3 bases; J trimming: 5 bases; junction bases outside the gene matches: 8. The CDR3 nucleotides are TGCGCCAGCAGCCAGTACAAAGGACAGGGGAACAATGAGCAGTTCTTC. Translation: CASSQYKGQGNNEQFF.

V usage is TRBV27 and J usage is TRBJ2-7, with TRBD1 matching over 9 bases. CDR1 and CDR2 (germline): MNHEY, SMNVEV (reference sequence). The ends lost 11 bases at V and 6 bases at J; junction bases unmatched: 14. The CDR3 runs 14 residues. CDR3 DNA sequence: TGTGCCTCTCACCCAGGGACAGGGTTTTCCGAGCAGTACTTC. This translates into CASHPGTGFSEQYF.

V gene TRBV28 combines with J gene TRBJ2-7; D may be TRBD2 (7 bases). CDR1 MDHEN and CDR2 SYDVKM come from the germline V gene. The CDR3 sequence is 16 residues long. The V end was cut by 6 bases, the J end by 5 bases, with 23 bases between. The CDR3 region has the DNA TGTGCCAGCAGGATAGGGGGGGGCCTACAAGAGGACGAGCAGTACTTC. Amino acids: CASRIGGGLQEDEQYF. Full variable domain (missing parts from reference TRBV28 and TRBJ2-7): DVKVTQSSRYLVKRTGEKVFLECVQDMDHENMFWYRQDPGLGLRLIYFSYDVKMKEKGDIPEGYSVSREKKERFSLILESASTNQTSMYLCASRIGGGLQEDEQYFGPGTRLTVT.

The CDR3 loop reads CASTGTGRDQPQHF. In nucleotides, the CDR3 is TGTGCCAGCACCGGGACAGGGAGGGACCAGCCCCAGCATTTT. The chain has TRBV18 and TRBJ1-5; 9 positions match TRBD1. The CDR3 spans 14 residues. J was trimmed by 7 bases and V by 8 bases; bases with no gene match: 9. Germline V gene data show CDR1 as KGHSH and CDR2 as LQKENI.

J is TRBJ2-7 and V is TRBV27; D might be TRBD2 (6 bases). Trimming cost V 2 bases and J 0 bases, with 14 bases left between them. The CDR3 consists of 16 residues. Germline V lookup: CDR1 MNHEY, CDR2 SMNVEV (reference sequence). The CDR3 DNA follows: TGTGCCAGCAGTTTACGACCGGGACTGAACTCCTACGAGCAGTACTTC. Translation: CASSLRPGLNSYEQYF.

The chain uses TRBV7-9 and TRBJ2-7; 7 nucleotides line up with TRBD1. The CDR3 is 15 amino acids. V was clipped by 1 base and J by 3 bases; unmatched bases: 6. In germline, CDR1 is SEHNR, CDR2 FQNEAQ (reference sequence). The CDR3 bases are TGTGCCAGCAGCTTAGGAGGGGGCCATGACTACGAGCAGTACTTC. Translating gives CASSLGGGHDYEQYF.

The rearrangement links TRBV25-1 to TRBJ2-7; D not resolved. This CDR3 spans 14 amino acids. CDR1 MGHDK and CDR2 SYGVNS come from the germline V gene. Trimming removed 3 bases at V and 2 bases at J, with 11 bases between. The chain's CDR3 is CASSEDYRAYEQYF. The CDR3 region has the DNA TGTGCCAGCAGTGAGGATTACAGAGCCTACGAGCAGTACTTC.

The V and J genes are TRBV28 and TRBJ1-2; a weak D match, TRBD1 (5 bases). V dropped 7 bases and J dropped 0 bases, with 12 bases sitting between them. Germline lookup yields CDR1 MDHEN and CDR2 SYDVKM. The CDR3 totals 14 residues. The CDR3 bases are TGTGCCAGCACAGGAGGAGGGGCTAACTATGGCTACACCTTC. It yields the protein CASTGGGANYGYTF.